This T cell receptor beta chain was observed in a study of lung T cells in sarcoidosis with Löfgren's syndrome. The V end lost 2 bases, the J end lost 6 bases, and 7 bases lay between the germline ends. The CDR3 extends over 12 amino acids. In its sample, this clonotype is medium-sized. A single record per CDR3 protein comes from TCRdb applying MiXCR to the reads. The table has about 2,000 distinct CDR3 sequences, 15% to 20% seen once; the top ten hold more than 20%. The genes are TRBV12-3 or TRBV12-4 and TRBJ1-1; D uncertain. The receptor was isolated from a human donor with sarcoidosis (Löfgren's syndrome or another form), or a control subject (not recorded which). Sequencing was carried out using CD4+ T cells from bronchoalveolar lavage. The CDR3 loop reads CASSLWGAEAFF. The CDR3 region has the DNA TGTGCCAGCAGTTTATGGGGAGCTGAAGCTTTCTTT.